This TCR beta chain is from a study of CD8+CD57+ T cells in acquired aplastic anemia. In the study overall: Sorted cells (CD4+ and CD8+) yielded DNA amounts that averaged approximately 2.9 ug. Among healthy donors, CD4+ cells averaged around 10 million reads.

V was trimmed by 1 base and J by 3 bases, leaving 5 bases between them. This CDR3 has 13 residues. Germline CDR1 reads SEHNR; CDR2 reads FQNEAQ (reference sequence). The TCR beta profiling, which covered VDJ combination and CDR3 sequence, was carried out using genomic DNA as the template. One entry per CDR3 protein, called by TCRdb with MiXCR from the reads. The table records 180,000 or so distinct CDR3 sequences, 40% to 55% of them present only once. This sequence originates from a human donor in good health. The rearrangement links TRBV7-9 to TRBJ2-3; D gene uncertain. Sequences were obtained from sorted CD4+, CD8+, or CD8+CD57+ T cells (not recorded which) from PBMCs. The CDR3 protein is CASSLEWTDTQYF. CDR3 DNA sequence: TGTGCCAGCAGCTTAGAATGGACAGATACGCAGTATTTT.